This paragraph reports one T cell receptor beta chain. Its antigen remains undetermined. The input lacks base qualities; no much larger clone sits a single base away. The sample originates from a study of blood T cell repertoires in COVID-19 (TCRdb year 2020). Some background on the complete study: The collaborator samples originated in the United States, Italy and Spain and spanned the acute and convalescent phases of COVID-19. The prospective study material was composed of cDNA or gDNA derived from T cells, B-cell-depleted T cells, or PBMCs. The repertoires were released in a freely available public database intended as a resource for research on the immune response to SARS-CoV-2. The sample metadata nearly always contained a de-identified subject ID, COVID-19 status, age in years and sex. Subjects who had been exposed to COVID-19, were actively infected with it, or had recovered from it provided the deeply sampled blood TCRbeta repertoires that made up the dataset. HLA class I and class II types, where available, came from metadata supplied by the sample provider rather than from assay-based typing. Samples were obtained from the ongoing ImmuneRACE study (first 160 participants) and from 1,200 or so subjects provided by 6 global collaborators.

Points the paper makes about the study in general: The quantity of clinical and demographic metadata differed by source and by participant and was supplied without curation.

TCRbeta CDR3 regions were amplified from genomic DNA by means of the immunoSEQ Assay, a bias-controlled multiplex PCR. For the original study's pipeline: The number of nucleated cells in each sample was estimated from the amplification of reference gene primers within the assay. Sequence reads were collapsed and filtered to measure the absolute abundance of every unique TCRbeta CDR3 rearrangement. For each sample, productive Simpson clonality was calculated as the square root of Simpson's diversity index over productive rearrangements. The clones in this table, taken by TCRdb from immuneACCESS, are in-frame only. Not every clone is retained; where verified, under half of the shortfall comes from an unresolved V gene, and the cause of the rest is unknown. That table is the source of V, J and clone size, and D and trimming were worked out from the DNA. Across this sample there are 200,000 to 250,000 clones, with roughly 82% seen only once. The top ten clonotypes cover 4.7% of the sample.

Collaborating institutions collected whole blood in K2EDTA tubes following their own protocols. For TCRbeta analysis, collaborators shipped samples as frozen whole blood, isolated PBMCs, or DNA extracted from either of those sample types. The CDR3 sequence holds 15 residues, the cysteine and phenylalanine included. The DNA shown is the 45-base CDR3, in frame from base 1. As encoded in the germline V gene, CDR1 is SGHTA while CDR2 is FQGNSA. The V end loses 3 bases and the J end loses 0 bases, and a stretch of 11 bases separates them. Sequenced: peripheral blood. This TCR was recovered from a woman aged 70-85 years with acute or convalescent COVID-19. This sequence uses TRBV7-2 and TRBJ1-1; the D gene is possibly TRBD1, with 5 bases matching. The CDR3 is CASSFGGTMNTEAFF. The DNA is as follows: TGTGCCAGCAGCTTTGGCGGGACCATGAACACTGAAGCTTTCTTT.